This T cell receptor beta chain stems from a study of neurological immune-mediated disorders. General study findings and limits: Expanded clones shared no CDR3 amino acid sequences across subjects, suggesting private repertoires in all groups.

It was from 2 million PBMCs stored at -80 C that the unsorted libraries were obtained. This clonotype was seen ten or more times. Antigen: not known. MiXCR, applied by TCRdb to the 5' RACE reads, yields one record per CDR3 protein. The sample consists of roughly 70,000 distinct CDR3 sequences, roughly 3.6% of them appearing once. V shed 4 bases and J 7 bases; nucleotides not matched to a gene: 6. Per the germline V gene, CDR1 is MGHDK and CDR2 is SYGVNS. The CDR3 is 14 residues long. The chain is built from TRBV25-1 and TRBJ2-1, with TRBD1 identical over 8 bases. The sequenced sample consisted of PBMCs. The clonotype comes from a young man with multiple sclerosis. The CDR3 loop is CASSGWTGHNEQFF. In DNA, the CDR3 is TGTGCCAGCAGTGGATGGACAGGGCATAATGAGCAGTTCTTC.